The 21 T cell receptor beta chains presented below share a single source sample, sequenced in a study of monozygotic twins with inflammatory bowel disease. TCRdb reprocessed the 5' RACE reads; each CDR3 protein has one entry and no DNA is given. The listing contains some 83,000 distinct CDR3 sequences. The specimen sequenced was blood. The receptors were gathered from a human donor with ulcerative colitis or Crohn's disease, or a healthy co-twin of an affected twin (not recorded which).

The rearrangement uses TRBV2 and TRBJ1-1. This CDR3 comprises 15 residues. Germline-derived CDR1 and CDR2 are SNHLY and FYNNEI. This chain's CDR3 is CASSNGWQLNTEAFF.

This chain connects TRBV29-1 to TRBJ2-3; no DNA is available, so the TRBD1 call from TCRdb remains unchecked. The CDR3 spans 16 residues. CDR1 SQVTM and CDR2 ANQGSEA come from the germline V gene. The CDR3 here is CSVGGDRVLNTDTQYF.

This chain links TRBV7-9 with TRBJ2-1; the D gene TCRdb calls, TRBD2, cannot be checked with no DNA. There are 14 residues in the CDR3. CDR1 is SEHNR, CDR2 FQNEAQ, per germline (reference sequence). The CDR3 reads CASSLAVREDEQFF.

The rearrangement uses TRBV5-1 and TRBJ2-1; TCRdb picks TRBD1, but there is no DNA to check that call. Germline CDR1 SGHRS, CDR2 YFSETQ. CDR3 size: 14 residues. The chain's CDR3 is CASSSGQLYNEQFF.

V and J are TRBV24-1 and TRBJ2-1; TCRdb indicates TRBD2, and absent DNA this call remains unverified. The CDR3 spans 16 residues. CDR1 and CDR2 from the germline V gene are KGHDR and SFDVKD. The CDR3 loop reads CATSDKSGGWYNEQFF.

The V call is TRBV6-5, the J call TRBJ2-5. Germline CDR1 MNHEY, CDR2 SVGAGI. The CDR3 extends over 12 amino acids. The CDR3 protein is CASSGSRETQYF.

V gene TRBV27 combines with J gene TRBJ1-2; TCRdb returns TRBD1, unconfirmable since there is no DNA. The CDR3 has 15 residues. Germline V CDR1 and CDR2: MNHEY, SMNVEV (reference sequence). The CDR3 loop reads CASSLDAPPRGGYTF.

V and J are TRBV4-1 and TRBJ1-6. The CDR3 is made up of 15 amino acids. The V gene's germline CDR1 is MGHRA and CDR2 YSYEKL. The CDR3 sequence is CASSQGEGLRAPLHF.

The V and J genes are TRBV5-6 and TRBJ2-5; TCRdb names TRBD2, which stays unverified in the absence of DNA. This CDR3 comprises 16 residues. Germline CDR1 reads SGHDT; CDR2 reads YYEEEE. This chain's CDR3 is CASTLTTGTSGQTQYF.

CDR3 residues: CASSLGTASTDTQYF. The chain carries TRBV7-6 and TRBJ2-3. The CDR3 totals 15 residues. From germline, CDR1 is SGHVS and CDR2 FNYEAQ.

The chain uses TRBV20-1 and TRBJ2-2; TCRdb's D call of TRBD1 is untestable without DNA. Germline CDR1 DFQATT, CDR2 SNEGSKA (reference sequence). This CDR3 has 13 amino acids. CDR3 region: CSARWGTDGELFF.

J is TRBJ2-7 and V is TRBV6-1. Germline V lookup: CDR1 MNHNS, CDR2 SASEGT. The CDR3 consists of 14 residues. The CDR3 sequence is CASSGVLGAYEQYF.

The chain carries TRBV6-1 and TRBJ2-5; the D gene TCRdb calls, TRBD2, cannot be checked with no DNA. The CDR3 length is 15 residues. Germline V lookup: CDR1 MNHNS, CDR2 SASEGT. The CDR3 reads CASSELAGGQETQYF.

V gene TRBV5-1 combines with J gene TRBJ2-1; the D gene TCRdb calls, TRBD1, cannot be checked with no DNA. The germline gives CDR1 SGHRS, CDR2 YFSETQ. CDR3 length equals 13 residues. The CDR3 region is CASSSDRANEQFF.

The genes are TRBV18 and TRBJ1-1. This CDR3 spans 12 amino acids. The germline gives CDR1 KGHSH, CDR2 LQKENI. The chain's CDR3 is CASSPNLLEAFF.

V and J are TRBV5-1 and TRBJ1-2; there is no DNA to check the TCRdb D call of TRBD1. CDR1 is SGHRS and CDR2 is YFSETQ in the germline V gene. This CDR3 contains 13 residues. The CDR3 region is CASSSGQGYGYTF.

The CDR3 here is CSAILSGEANQPQHF. The chain uses TRBV20-1 and TRBJ1-5. This CDR3 has 15 residues. Germline CDR1 DFQATT, CDR2 SNEGSKA (reference sequence).

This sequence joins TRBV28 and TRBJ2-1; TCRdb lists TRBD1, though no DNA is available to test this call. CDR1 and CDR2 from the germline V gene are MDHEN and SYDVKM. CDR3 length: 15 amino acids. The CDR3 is CASRGPTPEKNEQFF.

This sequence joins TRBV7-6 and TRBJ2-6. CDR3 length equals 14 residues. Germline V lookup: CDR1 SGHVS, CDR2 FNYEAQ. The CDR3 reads CASSPVTGANVLTF.

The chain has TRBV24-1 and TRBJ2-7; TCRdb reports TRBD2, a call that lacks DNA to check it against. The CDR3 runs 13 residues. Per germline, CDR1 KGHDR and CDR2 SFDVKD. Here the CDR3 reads CATTPDEDYEQYF.

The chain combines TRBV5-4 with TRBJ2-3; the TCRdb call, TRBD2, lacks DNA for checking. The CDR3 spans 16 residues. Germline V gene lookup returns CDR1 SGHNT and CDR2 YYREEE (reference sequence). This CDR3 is CASRDTRRGGGNTQYF.